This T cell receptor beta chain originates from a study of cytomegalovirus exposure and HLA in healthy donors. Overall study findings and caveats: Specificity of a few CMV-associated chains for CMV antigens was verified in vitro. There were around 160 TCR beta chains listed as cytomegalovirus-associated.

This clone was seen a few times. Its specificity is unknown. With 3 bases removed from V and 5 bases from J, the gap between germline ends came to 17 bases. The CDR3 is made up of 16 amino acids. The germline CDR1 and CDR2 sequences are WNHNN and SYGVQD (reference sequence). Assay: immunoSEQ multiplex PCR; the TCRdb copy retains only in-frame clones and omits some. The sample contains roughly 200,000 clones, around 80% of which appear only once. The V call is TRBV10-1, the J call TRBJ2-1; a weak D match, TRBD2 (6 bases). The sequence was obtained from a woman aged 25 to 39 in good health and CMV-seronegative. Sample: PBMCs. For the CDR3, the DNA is TGCGCCAGCAGTGACCCCTCGGCAGGCGGGAACAATGAGCAGTTCTTC. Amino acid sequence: CASSDPSAGGNNEQFF.